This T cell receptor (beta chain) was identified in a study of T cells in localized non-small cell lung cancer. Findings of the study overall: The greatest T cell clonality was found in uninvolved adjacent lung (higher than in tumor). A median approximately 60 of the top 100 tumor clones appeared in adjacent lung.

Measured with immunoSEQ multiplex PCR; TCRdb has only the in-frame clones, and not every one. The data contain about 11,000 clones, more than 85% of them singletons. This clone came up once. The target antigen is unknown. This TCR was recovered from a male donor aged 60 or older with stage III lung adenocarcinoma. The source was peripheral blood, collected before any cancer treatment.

Written as DNA, the CDR3 is TGTGCCAGCAGCTTAGGCGGGGGGTTTTTGTTCTTC. It encodes CASSLGGGFLFF. The J gene is TRBJ2-1, the V gene TRBV7-9; 8 bases agree with TRBD2. The CDR3 spans 12 residues. V was pared by 1 base and J by 15 bases, with 5 bases of the junction left unmatched. Germline CDR1 reads SEHNR; CDR2 reads FQNEAQ (reference sequence).